This T cell receptor beta chain derives from a study of human T cells and chemical hapten exposure. Study-wide context: Patch testing placed 0.01% DPC on the upper back, with readings at 6 days.

This CDR3 is built from 15 residues. V was cut by 3 bases and J by 4 bases, with 12 bases left in between. Germline-derived CDR1 and CDR2 are SEHNR and FQNEAQ (reference sequence). The time point denotes: pre-sensitization, week 0. Sample treatment: therapeutic diphenylcyclopropenone sensitization with weekly scalp DPC. The library put unique molecular identifiers onto individual cDNA molecules. TCRdb recomputed calls from the RACE reads with MiXCR, one row per CDR3 protein. The sample consists of over 300,000 distinct CDR3 sequences, 5.1% of them appearing once. This clonotype showed up just a few times.

Sequencing was performed on whole blood, taken in connection with sensitization to the hapten diphenylcyclopropenone (DPC). The sequence was collected from a woman between 50 and 59 years old with alopecia areata. Some clones in this sample may be carry-over from other donors' samples. V is TRBV7-9 and J is TRBJ1-4, with D hard to call. This CDR3 reads CASSLGPPVNEKLFF. The CDR3 bases are TGTGCCAGCAGCTTGGGTCCTCCGGTTAATGAAAAACTGTTTTTT.